Each of the 15 T cell receptor beta chains below was sequenced from the same sample in a study of blood T cell repertoires in COVID-19. Profiling relied on immunoSEQ multiplex PCR, and the TCRdb table lists in-frame clones only, not all of them. The data show 60,000 to 95,000 clones, with approximately 79% seen just once and 2.5% to 3% held by the top ten. Source material: peripheral blood. These receptors came from a human donor with acute or convalescent COVID-19. The donor label of this sample is uncertain.

This clone came up once. V usage is TRBV18 and J usage is TRBJ2-3, with TRBD1 identical over 9 bases. V gave up 6 bases and J gave up 3 bases; unmatched junction bases: 7. This CDR3 region has 15 residues. Germline CDR1 and CDR2: KGHSH and LQKENI. The CDR3, as DNA: TGTGCCAGCTCTCTCGACAGGGGGTCTACAGATACGCAGTATTTT. Translation gives CASSLDRGSTDTQYF.

This clone was observed a single time. The chain has TRBV10-2 and TRBJ1-1; 8 bases fit TRBD1. The V segment lost 8 bases and the J segment 4 bases; nucleotides outside the gene matches: 3. The CDR3 has 12 amino acids. CDR1 is WSHSY, CDR2 SAAADI, per germline. CDR3 protein: CASGTGGTEAFF. CDR3 DNA: TGCGCCAGCGGTACAGGGGGCACTGAAGCTTTCTTT.

This chain uses TRBV28 with TRBJ1-1; no clear D. CDR1 and CDR2 (germline): MDHEN, SYDVKM. The CDR3 is made up of 16 amino acids. V shed 7 bases and J shed 4 bases, with 22 bases lying between them. The CDR3 loop is CASISLGRGFATEAFF. For the CDR3, the DNA is TGTGCCAGCATTAGTTTGGGTCGGGGTTTCGCCACTGAAGCTTTCTTT. Drawing the rest from reference TRBV28 and TRBJ1-1, the complete variable domain is DVKVTQSSRYLVKRTGEKVFLECVQDMDHENMFWYRQDPGLGLRLIYFSYDVKMKEKGDIPEGYSVSREKKERFSLILESASTNQTSMYLCASISLGRGFATEAFFGQGTRLTVV.

The rearrangement joins TRBV5-1 to TRBJ1-2; 10 positions agree with TRBD1. With 0 bases clipped from V and 7 bases from J, the junction kept 15 bases outside the gene matches. CDR1 and CDR2 (germline): SGHRS, YFSETQ. CDR3 length: 18 residues. The CDR3 sequence: CASSLEGLRPTGGGGYTF. The CDR3 coding sequence is TGCGCCAGCAGCTTGGAGGGTTTACGGCCGACAGGGGGCGGTGGCTACACCTTC.

The chain is built from TRBV9 and TRBJ1-1, with D perhaps matching TRBD1 (6 bases). CDR3 length: 14 amino acids. Germline CDR1 reads SGDLS; CDR2 reads YYNGEE. Trimming left V 5 bases short and J 1 base short, with 12 bases between. Written as DNA, the CDR3 is TGTGCCAGCAGTACCGGACAGACGAACACTGAAGCTTTCTTT. It yields the protein CASSTGQTNTEAFF.

The genes are TRBV11-2 and TRBJ2-2; tentative D call: TRBD1 (7 bases). This CDR3 is built from 15 residues. Deletions cut 5 bases from V and 7 bases from J, with 17 bases between. CDR1 and CDR2 from the germline V gene are SGHAT and FQNNGV. The CDR3 loop is CASSPRGRGDGELFF. The CDR3 nucleotides are TGTGCCAGCAGCCCAAGGGGGCGGGGTGACGGGGAGCTGTTTTTT.

The chain combines TRBV28 with TRBJ1-5; maybe TRBD1 (5 bases). Trimming removed 6 bases from V and 0 bases from J, with 24 bases in between. This CDR3 is built from 19 residues. CDR1 is MDHEN and CDR2 is SYDVKM in the germline V gene. The CDR3: CASSRGHGDPRYSNQPQHF. The CDR3 region has the DNA TGTGCCAGCAGCCGCGGACATGGGGATCCCAGATATAGCAATCAGCCCCAGCATTTT.

In nucleotides, the CDR3 is TGTGCCACCAGCAGAGCTGAAGGGGACTACACCTTC. It specifies CATSRAEGDYTF. V and J are TRBV15 and TRBJ1-2, with D perhaps matching TRBD1 (5 bases). The CDR3 is 12 amino acids. V was trimmed by 1 base and J by 10 bases, leaving 10 bases between them. The germline V gene encodes CDR1 LNHNV and CDR2 YYDKDF (reference sequence).

The chain recombines TRBV27 with TRBJ2-1; TRBD2 matches at 10 bases. CDR1 and CDR2 from the germline V gene are MNHEY and SMNVEV (reference sequence). The CDR3 is 15 residues long. The V gene end was trimmed by 4 bases and the J gene end by 10 bases; junction bases not matched to a gene: 10. The CDR3 here is CASSSPAGGVREQFF. The CDR3 coding sequence is TGTGCCAGCAGTTCCCCAGCGGGAGGGGTCCGCGAGCAGTTCTTC.

This chain links TRBV6-2 or TRBV6-3 with TRBJ1-5, with TRBD1 as a possible D gene (6 bases). In germline, CDR1 is MNHEY, CDR2 SVGEGT. With 4 bases removed from V and 0 bases from J, the gap between germline ends came to 16 bases. This CDR3 region has 17 residues. CDR3 DNA: TGTGCCAGCAGTTTCCCCGGGACACAATATAGCAATCAGCCCCAGCATTTT. Translated: CASSFPGTQYSNQPQHF.

V usage is TRBV6-5 and J usage is TRBJ1-4; D gene unclear. Deletions cut 0 bases from V and 8 bases from J, with 7 bases between. The V gene's germline CDR1 is MNHEY and CDR2 SVGAGI. The CDR3 runs to 13 residues. DNA of the CDR3: TGTGCCAGCAGTTACTCGAGGGAGGAAAAACTGTTTTTT. Residues: CASSYSREEKLFF.

This clone was observed a single time. V is TRBV6-5 and J is TRBJ1-2; TRBD1 matches 7 bases. Trimming at V came to 9 bases and at J to 1 base, leaving 5 bases not matched to a gene. Germline-derived CDR1 and CDR2 are MNHEY and SVGAGI. This CDR3 region has 13 residues. The CDR3 loop is CASERDSNYGYTF. CDR3 bases: TGTGCCAGTGAGAGGGACAGTAACTATGGCTACACCTTC.

The rearrangement uses TRBV3-1 (or the pseudogene TRBV3-2) and TRBJ2-5; D is possibly TRBD1 (5 bases). This CDR3 has 16 residues. Germline V gene lookup returns CDR1 LGHDT and CDR2 YNNKEL (reference sequence). Trimming took 4 bases from V and 2 from J, leaving 17 bases between them. The CDR3 region has the DNA TGTGCCAGCAGCCCATGGGGCAGGGTAAGGCAAGAGACCCAGTACTTC. Protein: CASSPWGRVRQETQYF.

The chain uses TRBV5-1 and TRBJ2-3, with D unclear. CDR1 SGHRS and CDR2 YFSETQ come from the germline V gene. Trimming took off 2 bases at V and 4 bases at J, with 11 bases between the two ends. The CDR3 loop spans 14 amino acids. This CDR3 reads CASSFVLTSDTQYF. For the CDR3, the DNA is TGCGCCAGCAGCTTCGTACTAACCTCAGATACGCAGTATTTT.

This chain connects TRBV30 to TRBJ1-5, with 10 bases that match TRBD1. CDR3 length: 16 residues. Germline V gene sequence: CDR1 GTSNPN, CDR2 SVGIG (reference sequence). V gave up 3 bases and J gave up 9 bases; unmatched junction bases: 14. The CDR3 loop is CAWSGTGVALTRPQHF. CDR3 nucleotide sequence: TGTGCCTGGAGCGGGACAGGGGTCGCTCTCACTCGGCCCCAGCATTTT.